A single sample gave rise to the 21 T cell receptor beta chains below, sequenced in a study of blood T cell repertoires in COVID-19. Clones were read by immunoSEQ multiplex PCR, and TCRdb kept only the in-frame ones, dropping some. The sample shows approximately 360,000 clones, 80% to 90% of them seen only once. Sequenced input: PBMCs or T cells enriched from blood (not recorded which). The receptors originated from a middle-aged man in a cohort exposed to, infected with or recovered from COVID-19 (not recorded which).

The rearrangement links TRBV28 to TRBJ1-3, with D unresolved. Per germline, CDR1 MDHEN and CDR2 SYDVKM. Deletions cut 2 bases from V and 2 bases from J, with 10 bases between. There are 15 residues in the CDR3. CDR3 sequence: CASSLGSFAGNTIYF. The CDR3 region has the DNA TGTGCCAGCAGTTTAGGGAGCTTCGCTGGAAACACCATATATTTT.

This clone was counted a single time. Additional DNA sequences in this sample encode the identical CDR3. CDR3 sequence: CASSLEGQPQHF. CDR3 nucleotide sequence: TGTGCCAGCAGCCTGGAGGGTCAGCCCCAGCATTTT. V and J are TRBV28 and TRBJ1-5, with D uncertain. Looked up from germline, CDR1 is MDHEN and CDR2 is SYDVKM. The CDR3 extends over 12 amino acids. Trimming pared 6 bases from V and 6 bases from J, leaving 9 bases between.

This clone was recorded only once. The chain joins TRBV19 to TRBJ2-5; TRBD1 matches at 9 bases. CDR3 size: 14 residues. CDR1 is LNHDA, CDR2 SQIVND, per germline (reference sequence). V dropped 6 bases and J dropped 1; count of bases not matched to a gene: 3. The CDR3 is CASSRTGVQETQYF. CDR3 DNA sequence: TGTGCCAGTAGCAGGACAGGGGTCCAAGAGACCCAGTACTTC.

The gene calls are TRBV7-3 and TRBJ2-2; maybe TRBD1 (6 bases). The CDR3 length is 14 residues. Trimming stripped 5 bases from V and 5 bases from J, with 12 bases between. Germline CDR1 SGHTA, CDR2 FQGTGA. The CDR3 loop reads CASSENRDTGELFF. CDR3 nucleotides: TGTGCCAGCAGCGAGAACAGGGATACCGGGGAGCTGTTTTTT.

V and J are TRBV7-9 and TRBJ2-1; D is perhaps TRBD1 (6 bases). The CDR3 contains 15 residues. Germline CDR1 reads SEHNR; CDR2 reads FQNEAQ (reference sequence). With 2 bases removed from V and 2 bases from J, the gap between germline ends came to 10 bases. The CDR3 loop is CASSLLQGTYNEQFF. Here the CDR3 DNA reads TGTGCCAGCAGCTTACTCCAGGGGACCTACAATGAGCAGTTCTTC.

This sequence joins TRBV2 and TRBJ1-3, with 8 bases lining up with TRBD1. V trimming: 6 bases; J trimming: 4 bases; junction bases outside the gene matches: 5. The germline CDR1 and CDR2 sequences are SNHLY and FYNNEI. This CDR3 is 14 amino acids long. CDR3 nucleotide sequence: TGTGCCAGCAGACGGACAGGGCTGGGAAACACCATATATTTT. Translation gives CASRRTGLGNTIYF.

CDR3 in DNA: TGCGCCAGCAGTGACCTAGCGGGGATGAAAGATACGCAGTATTTT. Residues: CASSDLAGMKDTQYF. The gene calls are TRBV10-1 and TRBJ2-3; 9 bases map to TRBD2. This CDR3 has 15 residues. Germline V CDR1 and CDR2: WNHNN, SYGVQD (reference sequence). V lost 3 bases, J lost 5 bases, and 6 bases stayed unmatched.

The rearrangement uses TRBV6-1 and TRBJ2-7; 9 nucleotides line up with TRBD2. V shed 1 base, J shed 4 bases, and the junction held 5 bases outside the gene matches. Germline CDR1 reads MNHNS; CDR2 reads SASEGT. There are 15 residues in the CDR3. The CDR3: CASSEGGGRAYEQYF. In nucleotides, the CDR3 is TGTGCCAGCAGTGAAGGAGGCGGGAGGGCATACGAGCAGTACTTC.

The chain employs TRBV18 and TRBJ2-7; no definite D call. Trimming took 2 bases from V and 2 from J, leaving 7 bases between them. Germline values: CDR1 KGHSH, CDR2 LQKENI. This CDR3 has 13 residues. The CDR3 spells CASSPAATYEQYF. As DNA, the CDR3 is TGTGCCAGCTCACCAGCTGCTACCTACGAGCAGTACTTC.

The chain carries TRBV28 and TRBJ2-7; the match to TRBD2 covers 9 bases. Trimming took 5 bases from V and 4 from J; bases not matched to a gene: 6. The CDR3 is 14 residues long. Germline CDR1 and CDR2: MDHEN and SYDVKM. The CDR3: CASSPGTSRYEQYF. The CDR3 DNA sequence: TGTGCCAGCAGTCCGGGGACTAGCAGGTACGAGCAGTACTTC.

V and J are TRBV19 and TRBJ2-1; 9 bases line up with TRBD2. CDR1 LNHDA and CDR2 SQIVND come from the germline V gene (reference sequence). J was trimmed by 9 bases and V by 4 bases; bases with no gene match: 10. The CDR3 loop spans 15 amino acids. The DNA for the CDR3 is TGTGCCAGTAGTAGGGGCACCGGGACTAGCAGTGAGCAGTTCTTC. As protein: CASSRGTGTSSEQFF.

The CDR3 region has the DNA TGTGCCAGCAGCTTAGATTTTAGAGCGGGAGGATTTACTCTAGAGACCCAGTACTTC. Residues: CASSLDFRAGGFTLETQYF. The V gene is TRBV11-2, the J gene TRBJ2-5; TRBD2 matches at 9 bases. V dropped 0 bases and J dropped 4; count of bases not matched to a gene: 15. There are 19 residues in the CDR3. Germline lookup yields CDR1 SGHAT and CDR2 FQNNGV.

This clone was seen just once. V and J are TRBV29-1 and TRBJ2-7, with 13 bases lining up with TRBD2. The CDR3 is made up of 18 amino acids. With 6 bases clipped from V and 2 bases from J, the junction kept 16 bases outside the gene matches. Germline assignment: CDR1 SQVTM and CDR2 ANQGSEA. DNA for the CDR3: TGCAGCGTCCTTGGACTAGCGGGAGCTCATTGGGCCCCCTACGAGCAGTACTTC. Its translation is CSVLGLAGAHWAPYEQYF.

This clone was found a few times. The chain uses TRBV5-1 and TRBJ1-1, with D possibly matching TRBD1 (5 bases). V was cut by 4 bases and J by 4 bases, with 14 bases left in between. Germline loops: CDR1 SGHRS, CDR2 YFSETQ. The CDR3 loop spans 14 amino acids. The CDR3 is CASSRDRRGTEAFF. CDR3 DNA: TGCGCCAGCAGCCGCGACAGACGTGGCACTGAAGCTTTCTTT.

The V gene is TRBV7-9, the J gene TRBJ1-1; 9 nucleotides line up with TRBD1. Trimming at V came to 6 bases and at J to 4 bases, leaving 3 bases not matched to a gene. The CDR3 extends over 13 amino acids. Germline V gene lookup returns CDR1 SEHNR and CDR2 FQNEAQ (reference sequence). This CDR3 reads CASRGQGSTEAFF. CDR3 bases: TGTGCCAGCAGGGGACAGGGAAGCACTGAAGCTTTCTTT.

The rearrangement uses TRBV28 and TRBJ1-2; tentatively, D is TRBD1 (6 bases). V lost 2 bases and J 4 bases, leaving 14 bases between the germline ends. This CDR3 region has 15 residues. Germline lookup yields CDR1 MDHEN and CDR2 SYDVKM. CDR3 DNA: TGTGCCAGCAGTTTAGACAGGTCGATGGGCTATGGCTACACCTTC. This codes for CASSLDRSMGYGYTF.

The V call is TRBV5-1, the J call TRBJ2-6; 13 nucleotides match TRBD2. There are 22 residues in the CDR3. Germline V gene data show CDR1 as SGHRS and CDR2 as YFSETQ. Trimming took 4 bases from V and 0 from J; bases not matched to a gene: 16. The CDR3 nucleotides are TGCGCCAGCAGCCCGAGCGGACTAGCGGGAGTTATATCGTCCTCTGGGGCCAACGTCCTGACTTTC. Translating gives CASSPSGLAGVISSSGANVLTF.

V usage is TRBV27 and J usage is TRBJ1-2; 7 bases map to TRBD1. The trim removed 3 bases at V and 3 bases at J, leaving 7 bases unmatched. The CDR3 is 15 amino acids. Germline CDR1 MNHEY, CDR2 SMNVEV (reference sequence). The CDR3 sequence: CASSFGGTADYGYTF. DNA of the CDR3: TGTGCCAGCAGTTTCGGTGGGACAGCAGACTATGGCTACACCTTC.

The chain carries TRBV9 and TRBJ2-1; 12 bases match TRBD2. This CDR3 has 15 residues. Germline V gene lookup returns CDR1 SGDLS and CDR2 YYNGEE. V shed 4 bases, J shed 4 bases, and the junction held 3 bases outside the gene matches. For the CDR3, the DNA is TGTGCCAGCAGCATTGGACTAGCGGGATACAATGAGCAGTTCTTC. This translates into CASSIGLAGYNEQFF.

The chain links TRBV7-2 to TRBJ2-1; the D gene is possibly TRBD2 (5 bases). The germline CDR1 and CDR2 sequences are SGHTA and FQGNSA. The CDR3 has 15 amino acids. Trimming shortened V by 1 base and J by 0 bases, and 7 bases separated the two germline ends. CDR3 sequence reads: CASSLVANSYNEQFF. The CDR3 nucleotides read TGTGCCAGCAGCTTAGTAGCGAACTCCTACAATGAGCAGTTCTTC.

This chain links TRBV6-6 with TRBJ2-5, with D perhaps TRBD2 (6 bases). CDR3 length equals 12 residues. The germline gives CDR1 MNHNY, CDR2 SVGAGI (reference sequence). CDR3 residues: CVVGMGGETQYF. Written as DNA, the CDR3 is TGTGTGGTGGGGATGGGAGGAGAGACCCAGTACTTC.